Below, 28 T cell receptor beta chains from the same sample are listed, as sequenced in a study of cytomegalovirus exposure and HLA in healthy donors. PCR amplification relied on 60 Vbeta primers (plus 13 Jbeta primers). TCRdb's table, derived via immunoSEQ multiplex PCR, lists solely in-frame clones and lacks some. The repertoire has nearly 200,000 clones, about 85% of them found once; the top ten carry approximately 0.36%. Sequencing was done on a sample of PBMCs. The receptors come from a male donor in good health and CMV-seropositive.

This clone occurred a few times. The CDR3 reads CAITSGTGSYEQYF. In nucleotides, the CDR3 is TGTGCCATCACCTCCGGGACAGGGTCCTACGAGCAGTACTTC. The genes are TRBV10-3 and TRBJ2-7, with 9 bases that match TRBD1. The V segment lost 7 bases and the J segment 1 base; nucleotides outside the gene matches: 5. CDR1 ENHRY and CDR2 SYGVKD come from the germline V gene. The CDR3 spans 14 residues.

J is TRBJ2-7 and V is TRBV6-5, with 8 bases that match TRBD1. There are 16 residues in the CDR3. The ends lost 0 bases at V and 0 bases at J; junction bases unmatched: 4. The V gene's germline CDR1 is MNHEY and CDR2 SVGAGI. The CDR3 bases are TGTGCCAGCAGTTACTCGGGACAGGCATACTCCTACGAGCAGTACTTC. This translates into CASSYSGQAYSYEQYF.

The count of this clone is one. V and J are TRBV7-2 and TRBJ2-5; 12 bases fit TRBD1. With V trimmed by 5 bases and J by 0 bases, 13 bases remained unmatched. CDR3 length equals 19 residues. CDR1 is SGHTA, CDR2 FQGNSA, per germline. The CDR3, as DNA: TGTGCCAGCAGCGGACCGGGACAGGGGGCCCTCCAGTACCAAGAGACCCAGTACTTC. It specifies CASSGPGQGALQYQETQYF.

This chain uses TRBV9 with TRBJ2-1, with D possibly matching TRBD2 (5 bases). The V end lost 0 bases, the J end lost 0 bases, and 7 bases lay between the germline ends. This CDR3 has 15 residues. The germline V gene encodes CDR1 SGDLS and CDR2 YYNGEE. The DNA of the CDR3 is TGTGCCAGCAGCGTAGGCGAGGGCTCCTACAATGAGCAGTTCTTC. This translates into CASSVGEGSYNEQFF.

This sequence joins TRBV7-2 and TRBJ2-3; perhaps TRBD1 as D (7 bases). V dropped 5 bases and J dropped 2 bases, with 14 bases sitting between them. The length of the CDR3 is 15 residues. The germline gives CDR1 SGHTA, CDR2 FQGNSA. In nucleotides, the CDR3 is TGTGCCAGCAGCCCAGGGGGGCTGGACACAGATACGCAGTATTTT. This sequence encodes CASSPGGLDTDTQYF. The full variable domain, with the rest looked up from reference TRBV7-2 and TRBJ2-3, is GAGVSQSPSNKVTEKGKDVELRCDPISGHTALYWYRQSLGQGLEFLIYFQGNSAPDKSGLPSDRFSAERTGGSVSTLTIQRTQQEDSAVYLCASSPGGLDTDTQYFGPGTRLTVL.

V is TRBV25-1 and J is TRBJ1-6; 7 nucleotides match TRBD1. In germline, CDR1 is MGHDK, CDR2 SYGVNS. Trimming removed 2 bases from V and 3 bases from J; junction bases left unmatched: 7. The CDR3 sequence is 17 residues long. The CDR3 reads CASSEEGRGVYNSPLHF. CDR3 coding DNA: TGTGCCAGCAGTGAAGAGGGCAGGGGGGTCTATAATTCACCCCTCCACTTT.

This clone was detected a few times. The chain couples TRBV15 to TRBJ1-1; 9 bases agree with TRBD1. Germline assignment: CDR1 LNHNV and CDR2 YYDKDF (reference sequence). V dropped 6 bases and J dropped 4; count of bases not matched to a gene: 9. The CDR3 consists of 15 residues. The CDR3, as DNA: TGTGCCACCAGTATTAAAACAGGGGGCCCCACTGAAGCTTTCTTT. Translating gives CATSIKTGGPTEAFF.

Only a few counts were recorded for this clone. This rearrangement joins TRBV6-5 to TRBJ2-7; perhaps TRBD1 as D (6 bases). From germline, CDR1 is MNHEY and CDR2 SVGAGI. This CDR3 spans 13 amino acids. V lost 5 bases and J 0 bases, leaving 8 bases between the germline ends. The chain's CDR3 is CASSRQVSYEQYF. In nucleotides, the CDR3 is TGTGCCAGCAGTCGACAGGTCTCCTACGAGCAGTACTTC.

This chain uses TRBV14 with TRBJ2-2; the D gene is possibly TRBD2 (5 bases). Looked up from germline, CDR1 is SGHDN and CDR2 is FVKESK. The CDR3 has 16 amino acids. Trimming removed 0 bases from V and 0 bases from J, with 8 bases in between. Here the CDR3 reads CASSQELRANTGELFF. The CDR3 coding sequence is TGTGCCAGCAGCCAAGAGTTGAGGGCGAACACCGGGGAGCTGTTTTTT.

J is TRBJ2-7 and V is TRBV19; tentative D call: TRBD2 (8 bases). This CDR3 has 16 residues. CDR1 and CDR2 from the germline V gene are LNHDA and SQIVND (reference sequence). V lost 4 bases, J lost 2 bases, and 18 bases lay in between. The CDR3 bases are TGTGCCAGTAGTAACCCGGGGGGGGACAGAACCTACGAGCAGTACTTC. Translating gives CASSNPGGDRTYEQYF.

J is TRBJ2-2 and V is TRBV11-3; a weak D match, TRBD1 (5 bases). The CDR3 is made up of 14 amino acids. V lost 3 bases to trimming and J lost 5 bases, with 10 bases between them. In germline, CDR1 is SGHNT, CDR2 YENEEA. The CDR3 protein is CASSFVGDTGELFF. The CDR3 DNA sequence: TGTGCCAGCAGCTTTGTAGGGGATACCGGGGAGCTGTTTTTT.

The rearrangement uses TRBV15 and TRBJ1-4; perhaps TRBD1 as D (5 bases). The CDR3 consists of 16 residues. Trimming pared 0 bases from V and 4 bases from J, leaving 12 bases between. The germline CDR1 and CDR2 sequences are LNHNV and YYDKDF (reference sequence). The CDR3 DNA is TGTGCCACCAGCAGAGAGGGGGGGTACGTTAATGAAAAACTGTTTTTT. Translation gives CATSREGGYVNEKLFF.

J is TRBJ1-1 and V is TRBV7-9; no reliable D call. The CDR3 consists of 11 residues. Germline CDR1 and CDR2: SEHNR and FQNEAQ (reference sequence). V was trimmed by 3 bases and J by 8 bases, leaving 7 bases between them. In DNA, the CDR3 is TGTGCCAGCAGCTTTAGTCGGGAAGCTTTCTTT. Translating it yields CASSFSREAFF.

The CDR3 bases are TGCGCCAGTAGATATTCCGGGACTATACCCAATGAGCAGTTCTTC. This encodes CASRYSGTIPNEQFF. The rearrangement uses TRBV4-1 and TRBJ2-1, with 7 bases identical to TRBD2. Germline assignment: CDR1 MGHRA and CDR2 YSYEKL. This CDR3 region has 15 residues. V shed 9 bases, J shed 6 bases, and the junction held 14 bases outside the gene matches.

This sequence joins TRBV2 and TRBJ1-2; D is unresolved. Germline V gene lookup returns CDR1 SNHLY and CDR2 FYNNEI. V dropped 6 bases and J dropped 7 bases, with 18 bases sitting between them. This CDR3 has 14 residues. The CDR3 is CASRDQNGVGGYTF. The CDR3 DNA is TGTGCCAGCAGAGACCAAAACGGGGTGGGTGGCTACACCTTC.

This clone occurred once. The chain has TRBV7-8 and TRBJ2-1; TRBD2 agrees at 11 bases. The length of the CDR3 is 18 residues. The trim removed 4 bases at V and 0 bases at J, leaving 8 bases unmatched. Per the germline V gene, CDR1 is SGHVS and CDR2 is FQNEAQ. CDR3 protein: CASSSKVAGGPSYNEQFF. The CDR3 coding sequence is TGTGCCAGCAGCTCGAAGGTAGCGGGAGGGCCCTCCTACAATGAGCAGTTCTTC.

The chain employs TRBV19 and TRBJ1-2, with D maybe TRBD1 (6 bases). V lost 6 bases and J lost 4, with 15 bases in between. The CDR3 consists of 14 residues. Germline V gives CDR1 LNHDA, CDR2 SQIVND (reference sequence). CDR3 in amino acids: CASSEPTGSYGYTF. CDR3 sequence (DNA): TGTGCCAGTAGCGAGCCCACAGGGAGCTATGGCTACACCTTC.

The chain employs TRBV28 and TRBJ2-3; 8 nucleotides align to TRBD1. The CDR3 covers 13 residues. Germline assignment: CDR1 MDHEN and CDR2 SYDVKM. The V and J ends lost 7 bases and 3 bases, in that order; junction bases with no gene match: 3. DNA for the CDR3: TGTGCCAGCAAGACAGGGGTGACAGATACGCAGTATTTT. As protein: CASKTGVTDTQYF. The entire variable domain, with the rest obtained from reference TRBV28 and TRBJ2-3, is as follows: DVKVTQSSRYLVKRTGEKVFLECVQDMDHENMFWYRQDPGLGLRLIYFSYDVKMKEKGDIPEGYSVSREKKERFSLILESASTNQTSMYLCASKTGVTDTQYFGPGTRLTVL.

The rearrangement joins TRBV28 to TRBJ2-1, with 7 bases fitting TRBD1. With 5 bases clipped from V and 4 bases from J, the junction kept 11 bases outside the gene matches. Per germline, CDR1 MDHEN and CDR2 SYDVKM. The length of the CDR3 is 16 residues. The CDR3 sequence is CASSGTGTAAYNEQFF. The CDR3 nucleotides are TGTGCCAGCAGTGGAACCGGGACAGCGGCATACAATGAGCAGTTCTTC.

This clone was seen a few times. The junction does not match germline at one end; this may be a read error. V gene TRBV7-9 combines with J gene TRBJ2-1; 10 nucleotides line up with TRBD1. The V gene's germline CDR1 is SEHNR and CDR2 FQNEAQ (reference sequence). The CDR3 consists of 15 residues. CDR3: CSSSRVGQGIDEQFF. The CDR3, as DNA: TGTTCCAGCAGCCGAGTGGGACAGGGGATCGATGAGCAGTTCTTC.

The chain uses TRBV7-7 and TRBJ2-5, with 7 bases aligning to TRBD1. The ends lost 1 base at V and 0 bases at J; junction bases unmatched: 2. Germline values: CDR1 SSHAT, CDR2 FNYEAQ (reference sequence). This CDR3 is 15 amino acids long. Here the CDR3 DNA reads TGTGCCAGCAGCTTAGGACAGGGCTACCAAGAGACCCAGTACTTC. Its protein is CASSLGQGYQETQYF. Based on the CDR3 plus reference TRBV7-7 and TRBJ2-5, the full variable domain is GAGVSQSPRYKVTKRGQDVTLRCDPISSHATLYWYQQALGQGPEFLTYFNYEAQPDKSGLPSDRFSAERPEGSISTLTIQRTEQRDSAMYRCASSLGQGYQETQYFGPGTRLLVL.

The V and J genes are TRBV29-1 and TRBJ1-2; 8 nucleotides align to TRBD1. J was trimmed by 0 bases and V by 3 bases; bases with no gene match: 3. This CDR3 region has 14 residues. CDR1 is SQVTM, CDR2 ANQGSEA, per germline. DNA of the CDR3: TGCAGCGTTGAGGGACAGGATGCTAACTATGGCTACACCTTC. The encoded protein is CSVEGQDANYGYTF.

The CDR3: CASSQKFPEETQYF. CDR3 DNA: TGCGCCAGCAGCCAAAAGTTTCCGGAAGAGACCCAGTACTTC. This sequence joins TRBV4-1 and TRBJ2-5; no firm D call. There are 14 residues in the CDR3. Germline V lookup: CDR1 MGHRA, CDR2 YSYEKL. V lost 2 bases to trimming and J lost 3 bases, with 10 bases between them.

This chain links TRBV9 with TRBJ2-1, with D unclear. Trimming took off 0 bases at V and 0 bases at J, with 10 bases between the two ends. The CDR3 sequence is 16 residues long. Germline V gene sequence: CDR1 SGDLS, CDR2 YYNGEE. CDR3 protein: CASSVGLTISYNEQFF. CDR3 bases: TGTGCCAGCAGCGTAGGCCTAACGATCTCCTACAATGAGCAGTTCTTC.

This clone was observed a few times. The CDR3 reads CASSTSGSSLPYSYEQYF. DNA of the CDR3: TGTGCCAGTAGTACATCAGGGTCTTCCCTACCCTATTCCTACGAGCAGTACTTC. This sequence joins TRBV19 and TRBJ2-7; the D gene is possibly TRBD1 (5 bases). V lost 4 bases and J lost 1, with 23 bases in between. Germline V gene lookup returns CDR1 LNHDA and CDR2 SQIVND (reference sequence). CDR3 length equals 18 residues.

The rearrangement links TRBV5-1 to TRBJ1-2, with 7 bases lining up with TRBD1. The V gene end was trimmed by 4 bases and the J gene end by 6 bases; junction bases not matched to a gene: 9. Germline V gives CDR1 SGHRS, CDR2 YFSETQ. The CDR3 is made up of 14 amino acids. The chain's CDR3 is CASSAGQATNGYTF. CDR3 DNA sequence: TGCGCCAGCAGCGCTGGACAGGCAACGAATGGCTACACCTTC.

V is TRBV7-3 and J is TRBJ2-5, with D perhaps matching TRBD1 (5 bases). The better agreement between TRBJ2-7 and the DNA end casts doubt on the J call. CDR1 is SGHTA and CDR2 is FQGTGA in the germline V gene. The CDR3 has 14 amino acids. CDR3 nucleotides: TGTGCCAGCAGCTTAAGGCCTTTTCAGGGCGAGCAGTACTTC. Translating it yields CASSLRPFQGEQYF.

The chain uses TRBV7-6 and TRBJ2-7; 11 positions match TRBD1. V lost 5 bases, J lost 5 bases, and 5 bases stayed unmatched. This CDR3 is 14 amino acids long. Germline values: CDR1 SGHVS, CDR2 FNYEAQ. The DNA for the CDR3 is TGTGCCAGCAGCCCCCGGGACAGGGGGAACGAGCAGTACTTC. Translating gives CASSPRDRGNEQYF.